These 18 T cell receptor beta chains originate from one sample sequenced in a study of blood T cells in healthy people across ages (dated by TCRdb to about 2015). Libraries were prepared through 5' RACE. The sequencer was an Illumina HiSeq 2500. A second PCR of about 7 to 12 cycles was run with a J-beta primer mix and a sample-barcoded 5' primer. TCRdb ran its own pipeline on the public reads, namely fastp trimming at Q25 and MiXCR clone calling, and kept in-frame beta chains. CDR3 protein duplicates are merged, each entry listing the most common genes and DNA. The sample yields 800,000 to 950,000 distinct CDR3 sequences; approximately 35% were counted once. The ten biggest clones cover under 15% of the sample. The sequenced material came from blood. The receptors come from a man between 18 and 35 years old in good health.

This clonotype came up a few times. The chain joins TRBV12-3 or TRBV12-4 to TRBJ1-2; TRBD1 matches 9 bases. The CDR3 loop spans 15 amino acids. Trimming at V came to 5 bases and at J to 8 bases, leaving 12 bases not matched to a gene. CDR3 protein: CASSAGTGYSYGYTF. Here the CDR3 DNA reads TGTGCCAGCAGTGCCGGGACAGGGTACAGTTACGGCTACACCTTC.

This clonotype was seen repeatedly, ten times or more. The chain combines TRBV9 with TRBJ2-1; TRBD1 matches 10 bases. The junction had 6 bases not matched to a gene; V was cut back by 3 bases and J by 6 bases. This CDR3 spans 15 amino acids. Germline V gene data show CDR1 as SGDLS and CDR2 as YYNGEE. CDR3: CASSDGQGVVNEQFF. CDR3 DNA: TGTGCCAGCAGCGACGGACAGGGGGTAGTCAATGAGCAGTTCTTC.

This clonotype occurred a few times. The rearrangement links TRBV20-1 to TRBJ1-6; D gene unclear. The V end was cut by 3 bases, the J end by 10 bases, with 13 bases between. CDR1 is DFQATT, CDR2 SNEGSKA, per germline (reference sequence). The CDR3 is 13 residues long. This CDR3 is CSARVPAGSPLHF. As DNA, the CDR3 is TGCAGTGCTAGGGTTCCCGCTGGCTCACCCCTCCACTTT.

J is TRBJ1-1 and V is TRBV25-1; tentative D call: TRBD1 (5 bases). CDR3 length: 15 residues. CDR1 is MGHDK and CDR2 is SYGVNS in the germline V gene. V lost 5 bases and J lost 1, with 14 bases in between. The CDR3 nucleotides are TGTGCCAGCAGTCGACAGACAGCTAGGAACACTGAAGCTTTCTTT. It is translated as CASSRQTARNTEAFF.

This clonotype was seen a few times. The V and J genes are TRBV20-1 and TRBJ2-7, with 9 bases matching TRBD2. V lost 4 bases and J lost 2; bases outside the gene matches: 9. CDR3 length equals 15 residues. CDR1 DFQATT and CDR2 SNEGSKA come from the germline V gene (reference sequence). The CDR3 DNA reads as TGCAGTGCTACTCCCCTGACTAGCGGACCCTACGAGCAGTACTTC. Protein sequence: CSATPLTSGPYEQYF.

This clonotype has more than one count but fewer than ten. The CDR3 DNA reads as TGTGCCAGCAGTTCCCCGGGAAGGACTGAAGCTTTCTTT. Its translation: CASSSPGRTEAFF. This rearrangement joins TRBV6-6 to TRBJ1-1; D is undetermined. The V gene lost 4 bases and the J gene lost 5 bases, with 11 bases spanning the gap. Germline assignment: CDR1 MNHNY and CDR2 SVGAGI (reference sequence). The CDR3 runs 13 residues.

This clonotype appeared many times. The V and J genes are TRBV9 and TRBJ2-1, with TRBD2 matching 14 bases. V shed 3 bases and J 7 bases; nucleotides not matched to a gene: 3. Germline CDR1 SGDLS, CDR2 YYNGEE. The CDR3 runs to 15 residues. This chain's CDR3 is CASSAGLAGGNEQFF. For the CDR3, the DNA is TGTGCCAGCAGCGCAGGACTAGCGGGGGGTAATGAGCAGTTCTTC.

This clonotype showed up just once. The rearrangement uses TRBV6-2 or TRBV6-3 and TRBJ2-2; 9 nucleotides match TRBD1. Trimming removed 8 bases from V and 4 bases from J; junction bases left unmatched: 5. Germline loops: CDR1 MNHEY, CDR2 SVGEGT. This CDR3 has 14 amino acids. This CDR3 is CASGGQGGTGELFF. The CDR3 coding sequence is TGTGCCAGCGGGGGACAGGGAGGCACCGGGGAGCTGTTTTTT.

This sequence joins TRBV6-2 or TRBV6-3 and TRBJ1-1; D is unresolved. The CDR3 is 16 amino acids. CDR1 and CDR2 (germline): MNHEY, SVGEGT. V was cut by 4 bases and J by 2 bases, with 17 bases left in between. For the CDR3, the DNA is TGTGCCAGCAGTTCCGTCGGACGGAACCAAAACACTGAAGCTTTCTTT. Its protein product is CASSSVGRNQNTEAFF.

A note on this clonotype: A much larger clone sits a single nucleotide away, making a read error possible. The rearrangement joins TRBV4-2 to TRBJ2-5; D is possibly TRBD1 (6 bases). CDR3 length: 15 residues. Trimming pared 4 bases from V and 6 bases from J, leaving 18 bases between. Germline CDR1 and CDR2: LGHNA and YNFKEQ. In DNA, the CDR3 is TGTGCCAGCAGCCTATATAGCAGGGGCGTACAGACCCAGTACTTC. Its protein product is CASSLYSRGVQTQYF.

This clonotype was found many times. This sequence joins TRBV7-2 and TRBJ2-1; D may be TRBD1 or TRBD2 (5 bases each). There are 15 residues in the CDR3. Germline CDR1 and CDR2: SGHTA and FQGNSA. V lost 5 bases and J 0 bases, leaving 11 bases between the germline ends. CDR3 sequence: CASSPGPSSYNEQFF. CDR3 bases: TGTGCCAGCAGCCCGGGACCGAGCTCCTACAATGAGCAGTTCTTC.

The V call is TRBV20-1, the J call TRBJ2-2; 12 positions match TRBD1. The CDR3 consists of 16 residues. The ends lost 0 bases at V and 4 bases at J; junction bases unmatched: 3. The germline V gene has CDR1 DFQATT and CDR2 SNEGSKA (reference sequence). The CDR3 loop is CSARDWDRGPTGELFF. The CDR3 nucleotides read TGCAGTGCTAGAGATTGGGACAGGGGGCCCACCGGGGAGCTGTTTTTT.

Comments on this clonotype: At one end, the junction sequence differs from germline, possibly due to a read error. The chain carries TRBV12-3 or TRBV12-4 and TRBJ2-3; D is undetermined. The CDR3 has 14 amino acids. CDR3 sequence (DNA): TGTACCAGCAGTTTCTTCAGGCTCACAGATACGCAGTATTTT. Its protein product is CTSSFFRLTDTQYF.

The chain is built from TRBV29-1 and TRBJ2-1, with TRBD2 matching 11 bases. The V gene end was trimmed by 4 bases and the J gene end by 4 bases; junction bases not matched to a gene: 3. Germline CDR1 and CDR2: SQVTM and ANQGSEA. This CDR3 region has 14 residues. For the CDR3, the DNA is TGCAGCGTTGGTGTAGCGGGAGGGTACAATGAGCAGTTCTTC. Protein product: CSVGVAGGYNEQFF.

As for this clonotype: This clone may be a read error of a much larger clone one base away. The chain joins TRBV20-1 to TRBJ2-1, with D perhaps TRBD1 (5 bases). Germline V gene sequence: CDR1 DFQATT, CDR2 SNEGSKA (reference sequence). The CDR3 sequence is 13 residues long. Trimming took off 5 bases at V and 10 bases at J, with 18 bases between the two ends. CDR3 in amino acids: CSAEKQVSYEQFF. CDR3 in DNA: TGCAGTGCTGAAAAACAGGTCAGCTACGAGCAGTTCTTC.

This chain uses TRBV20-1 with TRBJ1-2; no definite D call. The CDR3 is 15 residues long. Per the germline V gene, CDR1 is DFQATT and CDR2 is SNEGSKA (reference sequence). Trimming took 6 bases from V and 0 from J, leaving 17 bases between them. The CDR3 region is CSAKPPNGANYGYTF. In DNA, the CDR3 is TGCAGTGCCAAGCCGCCCAACGGAGCTAACTATGGCTACACCTTC.

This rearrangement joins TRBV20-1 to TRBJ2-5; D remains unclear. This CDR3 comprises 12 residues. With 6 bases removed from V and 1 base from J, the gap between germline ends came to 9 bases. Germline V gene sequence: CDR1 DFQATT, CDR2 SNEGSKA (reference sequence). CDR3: CSAVGTQETQYF. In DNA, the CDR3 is TGCAGTGCGGTGGGAACCCAAGAGACCCAGTACTTC.

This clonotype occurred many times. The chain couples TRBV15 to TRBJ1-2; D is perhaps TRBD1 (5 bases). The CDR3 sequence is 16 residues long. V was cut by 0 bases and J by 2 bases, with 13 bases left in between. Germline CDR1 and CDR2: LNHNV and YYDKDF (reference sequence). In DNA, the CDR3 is TGTGCCACCAGCAGAGATTTGGGGGATCCGAACTATGGCTACACCTTC. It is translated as CATSRDLGDPNYGYTF.